This T cell receptor beta chain was recovered during a study of beta chain features in type 1 diabetes. Whole-study context: No patient-donor differences in age, gender, total cells or subset yield. Study-level results: Individuals with type 1 diabetes displayed fewer insertions and more deletions at VDJ junctions. cDNA sequencing could over-represent cells with high TCR expression. Type 1 diabetes patients had TCRB CDR3s that were shorter (moderately but significantly so) in all four CD4+ subsets.

The whole isolated RNA underwent reverse transcription, so sequencing captured expressed TCRB transcripts. An average approximately 3.5 million reads came from naive, central memory and regulatory T cell samples. Data came from immunoSEQ multiplex PCR; TCRdb stores just in-frame clones and leaves some out. The table lists roughly 340,000 clones, roughly 14% of them singletons. In the case of this clone: What it binds is not known.

The CDR3 has 15 amino acids. Germline V gene lookup returns CDR1 GTSNPN and CDR2 SVGIG (reference sequence). Losses at the gene ends were 4 bases for V and 7 bases for J; bases not matched to a gene: 8. Sequences were obtained from naive CD4+ T cells from blood. The V call is TRBV30, the J call TRBJ2-1; TRBD2 matches at 12 bases. The source is a woman aged 18-29 years with type 1 diabetes. DNA of the CDR3: TGTGCCTGGAAACCGGCTAGCGGGAGGGTAAATGAGCAGTTCTTC. Protein product: CAWKPASGRVNEQFF. Supplemented by reference TRBV30 and TRBJ2-1, the full variable domain reads SQTIHQWPATLVQPVGSPLSLECTVEGTSNPNLYWYRQAAGRGLQLLFYSVGIGQISSEVPQNLSASRPQDRQFILSSKKLLLSDSGFYLCAWKPASGRVNEQFFGPGTRLTVL.